In its sample, the clone carrying this T cell receptor (beta chain) ranks as medium-sized. Its matching antigen is unknown. This CDR3 is 15 amino acids long. Germline CDR1 is MNHEY and CDR2 is SVGAGI. Losses at the gene ends were 6 bases for V and 3 bases for J; bases not matched to a gene: 3. TCR sequencing used cDNA made by reverse transcription of extracted RNA. TCRdb's copy holds only in-frame clones and misses some; the assay was immunoSEQ multiplex PCR. The table has about 200,000 clones, 30% to 40% seen once; the top ten hold 0.48%. The sample originates from a study of CD8+ T cells in alopecia areata. In the study overall: Treated patients were given 5 to 10 mg oral tofacitinib twice daily.

General study results and limits: The study also sequences resident alphabeta T cells of normal skin in scalp samples. Tofacitinib produced a significant decrease in scalp clonality and in expanded CD8+ clones among the top 100. Greater clonality was observed in lesional scalp samples, especially alopecia totalis/universalis, versus normal scalp.

As for treatment: oral pan-JAK inhibitor, 5-10 mg twice daily. The sample was CD4+ T cells sorted from blood, taken around week 30, from a patient treated with tofacitinib. This clonotype was sampled from a human donor with alopecia areata. The rearrangement links TRBV6-5 to TRBJ2-1, with TRBD2 matching 12 bases. This CDR3 is CASRETSGSYNEQFF. CDR3 coding DNA: TGTGCCAGCAGGGAGACTAGCGGGAGCTACAATGAGCAGTTCTTC.